This TCR beta chain was obtained from a study of T cell repertoires in cytomegalovirus infection. Study-level background: CMV epitopes in the study were HLA-C-restricted (recently identified) and HLA-B-restricted (well studied). Through public TCR beta signatures, both CMV infection and matching HLA type were indicated. Study findings and constraints: Identification of carriers of CMV plus the relevant HLA was achieved through cumulative public TCR beta family frequency.

TCRdb used MiXCR to reprocess the reads, holding one entry per CDR3 protein. This sample has some 940,000 distinct CDR3 sequences; roughly 30% occur once, and the top ten carry roughly 13%. The CDR3 is made up of 16 amino acids. Germline V gene data show CDR1 as SGHNT and CDR2 as YYREEE (reference sequence). Trimming cost V 1 base and J 6 bases, with 19 bases left between them. Details on this clonotype: The antigen remains undetermined.

The starting material was cultured CD8+ T cells from PBMCs, obtained from culture after CMV antigen stimulation. The chain couples TRBV5-4 to TRBJ1-2; D gene unclear. This clonotype originated in a human donor in good health (CMV status not recorded). Some clones in this sample may be carry-over from other donors' samples. The CDR3 reads CASSLLVGISDHGYTF. As DNA, the CDR3 is TGTGCCAGCAGCTTGCTAGTCGGAATCTCGGATCATGGCTACACCTTC.